The 12 T cell receptor beta chains listed next were all sequenced from one sample in a study of persistence of HIV-infected CD4 T cells. This was the immunoSEQ version 4 assay in survey mode. TCRdb keeps only in-frame clones here, not all; method: immunoSEQ multiplex PCR. This table holds 35,000 to 40,000 clones, around 80% found once. No antigen is known for these receptors. Lysates of CMV-infected fibroblasts at around 9.9 ug/mL stimulated these cells. Sorted nonresponding memory CD4+ T cells were CD40L-negative, CD69-negative, CD45RO-high. The starting material was CD4+ T cells sorted from PBMCs after approximately 19-hour stimulation, obtained from a patient who received antiretroviral therapy. The receptor set was obtained from an adult man with HIV who was CMV-seropositive.

V is TRBV19 and J is TRBJ2-3; D uncertain. V shed 8 bases and J shed 6 bases, with 15 bases lying between them. The germline V gene has CDR1 LNHDA and CDR2 SQIVND (reference sequence). The CDR3 sequence is 13 residues long. The CDR3 bases are TGTGCCAGTCTCCCTCGGGTCGGGGATACGCAGTATTTT. Translation gives CASLPRVGDTQYF.

The V call is TRBV28, the J call TRBJ2-4; 7 bases match TRBD2. Germline V CDR1 and CDR2: MDHEN, SYDVKM. Trimming cost V 7 bases and J 0 bases; bases outside gene matches: 15. This CDR3 comprises 18 residues. The CDR3 DNA is TGTGCCAGCACCTCAGAGCGGGGAGACTTCTTAGCCAAAAACATTCAGTACTTC. It specifies CASTSERGDFLAKNIQYF.

The genes are TRBV27 and TRBJ1-3, with a weak D call TRBD1 (6 bases). The CDR3 totals 14 residues. Germline V gene data show CDR1 as MNHEY and CDR2 as SMNVEV (reference sequence). The V end was cut by 6 bases, the J end by 3 bases, with 12 bases between. This CDR3 reads CASRDTGSGNTIYF. The CDR3 DNA is TGTGCCAGCAGAGATACAGGGAGTGGAAACACCATATATTTT.

Regarding this clone: One end of the junction does not line up with germline, which may come from a read error. The rearrangement links TRBV12-3 or TRBV12-4 to TRBJ1-4; D is unclear. CDR3 size: 13 residues. This chain's CDR3 is CAVGQRNNEKLFF. The CDR3 nucleotides are TGCGCTGTTGGGCAGAGAAATAATGAAAAACTGTTTTTT.

The CDR3 nucleotides are TGTGCTAGTGGTTTAAGACAGGGGGCACTACTAGCCAAAAACATTCAGTACTTC. The encoded protein is CASGLRQGALLAKNIQYF. This chain connects TRBV12-5 to TRBJ2-4; 10 bases map to TRBD1. CDR3 length: 18 amino acids. Trimming took 3 bases from V and 0 from J; bases not matched to a gene: 8. Per the germline V gene, CDR1 is LGHNT and CDR2 is FRNRAP.

The chain couples TRBV5-4 to TRBJ2-1, with 9 bases that match TRBD2. Germline V CDR1 and CDR2: SGHNT, YYREEE (reference sequence). V was clipped by 3 bases and J by 0 bases; unmatched bases: 4. This CDR3 has 16 residues. CDR3 in DNA: TGTGCCAGCAGCTCAAGCGGGGGGACCTCCTACAATGAGCAGTTCTTC. Its translation: CASSSSGGTSYNEQFF.

The chain employs TRBV19 and TRBJ2-2, with TRBD1 matching 7 bases. Germline trimming cut 0 bases from V and 5 bases from J; bases unmatched to any gene: 3. Germline assignment: CDR1 LNHDA and CDR2 SQIVND (reference sequence). The CDR3 spans 15 residues. DNA for the CDR3: TGTGCCAGTAGTATAGAAAGGGGGCGGACCGGGGAGCTGTTTTTT. Protein: CASSIERGRTGELFF.

This clone was found once. The chain carries TRBV5-1 and TRBJ1-3; possible D gene TRBD1, 6 bases. The CDR3 covers 16 residues. V gave up 3 bases and J gave up 1 base, with 14 bases separating them. The V gene's germline CDR1 is SGHRS and CDR2 YFSETQ. The DNA of the CDR3 is TGCGCCAGCAGCTACGGGGGGCTTGAATCTGGAAACACCATATATTTT. Its protein product is CASSYGGLESGNTIYF.

This chain connects TRBV2 to TRBJ2-1; D might be TRBD2 (7 bases). The CDR3 totals 15 residues. Per germline, CDR1 SNHLY and CDR2 FYNNEI. Trimming pared 5 bases from V and 2 bases from J, leaving 13 bases between. CDR3 residues: CASSITGRAYNEQFF. The CDR3 DNA follows: TGTGCCAGCAGTATTACAGGGAGGGCCTACAATGAGCAGTTCTTC.

The gene calls are TRBV19 and TRBJ1-4; the D is unclear. Deletions cut 4 bases from V and 8 bases from J, with 14 bases between. The CDR3 loop spans 14 amino acids. Germline CDR1 and CDR2: LNHDA and SQIVND (reference sequence). The CDR3 region is CASSTEALREKLFF. DNA of the CDR3: TGTGCCAGTAGTACGGAGGCCCTTCGGGAAAAACTGTTTTTT.

V usage is TRBV7-9 and J usage is TRBJ2-3, with no clear D. CDR3 length: 15 amino acids. Germline CDR1 reads SEHNR; CDR2 reads FQNEAQ (reference sequence). Trimming removed 0 bases from V and 2 bases from J, with 9 bases in between. CDR3 DNA: TGTGCCAGCAGCTTAGCAGGGATGAACACAGATACGCAGTATTTT. Protein: CASSLAGMNTDTQYF.

The chain carries TRBV3-1 (or the pseudogene TRBV3-2) and TRBJ2-7; 10 bases match TRBD2. The CDR3 is made up of 14 amino acids. Looked up from germline, CDR1 is LGHDT and CDR2 is YNNKEL (reference sequence). Trimming cost V 4 bases and J 6 bases; bases outside gene matches: 6. CDR3 region: CASSPLAGEVEQYF. CDR3 nucleotides: TGTGCCAGCAGCCCTCTAGCGGGGGAGGTCGAGCAGTACTTC.